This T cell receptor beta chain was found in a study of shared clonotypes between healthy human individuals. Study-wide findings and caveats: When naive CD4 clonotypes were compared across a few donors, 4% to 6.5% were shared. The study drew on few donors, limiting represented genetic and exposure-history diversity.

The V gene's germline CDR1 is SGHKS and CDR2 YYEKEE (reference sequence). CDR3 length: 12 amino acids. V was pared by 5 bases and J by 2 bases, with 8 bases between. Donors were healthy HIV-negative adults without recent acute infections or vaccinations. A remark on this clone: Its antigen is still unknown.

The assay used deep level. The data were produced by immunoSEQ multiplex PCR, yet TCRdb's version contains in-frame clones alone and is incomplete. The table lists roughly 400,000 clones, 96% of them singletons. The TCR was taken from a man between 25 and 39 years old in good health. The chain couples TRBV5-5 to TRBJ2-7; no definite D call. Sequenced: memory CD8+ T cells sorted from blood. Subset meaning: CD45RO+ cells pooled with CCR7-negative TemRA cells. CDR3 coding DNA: TGTGCCAGCAGTATAGGAGCCTACGAGCAGTACTTC. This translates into CASSIGAYEQYF. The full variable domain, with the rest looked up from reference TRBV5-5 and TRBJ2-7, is DAGVTQSPTHLIKTRGQQVTLRCSPISGHKSVSWYQQVLGQGPQFIFQYYEKEERGRGNFPDRFSARQFPNYSSELNVNALLLGDSALYLCASSIGAYEQYFGPGTRLTVT.